The 2 T cell receptor beta chains below come from one sample, sequenced in a study of blood T cell repertoires in COVID-19. TCRdb's table, derived via immunoSEQ multiplex PCR, lists solely in-frame clones and lacks some. The data show some 120,000 clones, more than 65% seen once. Sample: peripheral blood. The receptors were gathered from a human donor in a cohort sampled during active COVID-19.

The chain uses TRBV19 and TRBJ2-1; 15 bases map to TRBD2. The CDR3 extends over 16 amino acids. The germline gives CDR1 LNHDA, CDR2 SQIVND (reference sequence). The J segment lost 7 bases and the V segment lost 5 bases, leaving 6 bases of the junction unmatched. CDR3 protein: CASSSVGLAGGNEQFF. The CDR3 DNA reads TGTGCCAGTAGTTCAGTCGGACTAGCGGGAGGGAATGAGCAGTTCTTC.

The chain links TRBV30 to TRBJ1-3; TRBD1 is a possible D gene (6 bases). The V gene's germline CDR1 is GTSNPN and CDR2 SVGIG (reference sequence). This CDR3 has 15 amino acids. The V end was cut by 3 bases, the J end by 4 bases, with 16 bases between. This CDR3 reads CAWRTPTGIGNTIYF. As DNA, the CDR3 is TGTGCCTGGAGGACCCCTACAGGGATAGGAAACACCATATATTTT. The entire variable domain, with the rest obtained from reference TRBV30 and TRBJ1-3, is as follows: SQTIHQWPATLVQPVGSPLSLECTVEGTSNPNLYWYRQAAGRGLQLLFYSVGIGQISSEVPQNLSASRPQDRQFILSSKKLLLSDSGFYLCAWRTPTGIGNTIYFGEGSWLTVV.